This paragraph reports one T cell receptor (beta chain). Its antigen is unidentified. Other DNA sequences from this sample encode an identical CDR3 as well. The data are from a study of T cell responses to AZD1222 COVID-19 vaccine. Whole-study findings and limits: Reports indicate that nearly half of spike-specific TCRs are directed at unmutated variant regions. No day 14 peak samples; only post-peak repertoires were characterized.

V was pared by 0 bases and J by 8 bases, with 10 bases between. The CDR3 extends over 12 amino acids. Per the germline V gene, CDR1 is GTSNPN and CDR2 is SVGIG (reference sequence). Libraries were prepared by immunoSEQ multiplex PCR; TCRdb keeps only in-frame clonotypes and omits some of them. The data show approximately 150,000 clones, less than 90% seen once. This rearrangement joins TRBV30 to TRBJ1-2, with a possible D match to TRBD1 (5 bases). The clonotype originates from an adult in good health. Sequencing used peripheral blood, obtained on day 0 of AZD1222 vaccination. The chain's CDR3 is CAWSVGAGGYTF. The DNA for the CDR3 is TGTGCCTGGAGTGTAGGGGCCGGGGGCTACACCTTC.